This T cell receptor (beta chain) was identified during a study of blood T cell repertoires in COVID-19. On the study more broadly: Nucleic acid was either cDNA or gDNA, and it came from T cells, B-cell-depleted T cells, or PBMCs.

Only one count was recorded for this clone. Clones were sequenced by immunoSEQ multiplex PCR, and TCRdb holds only the in-frame ones, with some missing. The sample records under 75,000 clones, approximately 92% being singletons. The CDR3 totals 16 residues. Trimming cost V 5 bases and J 0 bases, with 14 bases left between them. Germline CDR1 is MDHEN and CDR2 is SYDVKM. The J gene is TRBJ1-3, the V gene TRBV28, with a possible D match to TRBD1 (6 bases). The sequenced sample was peripheral blood. The sequence was obtained from a middle-aged man with active COVID-19. The chain's CDR3 is CASSPLQGGSGNTIYF. The CDR3 DNA reads as TGTGCCAGCAGTCCGTTACAGGGTGGCTCTGGAAACACCATATATTTT.